The entry that follows covers one T cell receptor (beta chain) sequence. Its antigen is currently unknown. This record comes from a study of T cell responses to AZD1222 COVID-19 vaccine. Study in general: Doses given second, at about 4 or about 12 weeks, were pooled. Study-level results: Donors were chiefly white British, with a greater number of females, and clonal diversity was perhaps underestimated.

Profiled with immunoSEQ multiplex PCR; TCRdb holds only in-frame clones, not every one. The table records under 170,000 clones, about 93% of them present only once. This CDR3 has 15 amino acids. V was shortened by 6 bases and J by 2 bases, with 11 bases between the two germline ends. Per the germline V gene, CDR1 is LNHDA and CDR2 is SQIVND (reference sequence). The V and J genes are TRBV19 and TRBJ2-6; no reliable D call. This clonotype was sampled from an adult in good health. The source was peripheral blood, collected on day 0 of AZD1222 vaccination. CDR3 coding DNA: TGTGCCAGTAGGTTACACGGTACTGGGGCCAACGTCCTGACTTTC. It translates to CASRLHGTGANVLTF.